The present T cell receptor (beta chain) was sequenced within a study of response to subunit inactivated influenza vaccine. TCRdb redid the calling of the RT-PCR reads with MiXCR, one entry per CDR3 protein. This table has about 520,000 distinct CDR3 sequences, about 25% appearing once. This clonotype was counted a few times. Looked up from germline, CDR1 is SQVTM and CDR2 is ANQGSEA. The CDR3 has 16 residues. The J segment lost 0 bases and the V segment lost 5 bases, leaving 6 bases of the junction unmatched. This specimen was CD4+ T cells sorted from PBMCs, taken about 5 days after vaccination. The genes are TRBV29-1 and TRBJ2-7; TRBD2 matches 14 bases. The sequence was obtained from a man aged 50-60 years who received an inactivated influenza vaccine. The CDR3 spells CSVRGLAGGSSYEQYF. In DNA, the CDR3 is TGCAGCGTTAGAGGACTAGCGGGAGGCTCCTCCTACGAGCAGTACTTC.